This TCR beta chain came from a study of a mutant IDH1 vaccine in newly diagnosed glioma. About the research overall: Previous care, which was radiotherapy, temozolomide, or both, most often involved both.

Germline CDR1 and CDR2: SGHVS and FQNEAQ. Losses at the gene ends were 4 bases for V and 12 bases for J; bases not matched to a gene: 16. The CDR3 length is 17 residues. The time point here: baseline, week 1 (first vaccination visit). Treatment in this sample: pre-vaccination baseline after standard-of-care therapy. Those who donated had recent WHO grade 3 or 4 IDH1-mutant, ATRX-lost astrocytomas. A single count supports this clone. Antigen specificity is unknown. Here immunoSEQ multiplex PCR was the method, and the copy in TCRdb shows in-frame clones only, minus some. The table shows about 98,000 clones, with around 90% occurring only once. Overall study results and limits: In just under 95% of patients, immune responses induced by the vaccine occurred.

This chain uses TRBV7-8 with TRBJ2-1, with 12 nucleotides matching TRBD2. The TCR originated in a woman aged 45-59 years with glioma. This material consisted of PBMCs, taken from a glioma patient treated with radiotherapy, temozolomide or both. The CDR3 loop reads CASSSPLYRTSGEGQFF. In DNA, the CDR3 is TGTGCCAGCAGCTCCCCTCTGTATCGGACTAGCGGGGAGGGGCAGTTCTTC.